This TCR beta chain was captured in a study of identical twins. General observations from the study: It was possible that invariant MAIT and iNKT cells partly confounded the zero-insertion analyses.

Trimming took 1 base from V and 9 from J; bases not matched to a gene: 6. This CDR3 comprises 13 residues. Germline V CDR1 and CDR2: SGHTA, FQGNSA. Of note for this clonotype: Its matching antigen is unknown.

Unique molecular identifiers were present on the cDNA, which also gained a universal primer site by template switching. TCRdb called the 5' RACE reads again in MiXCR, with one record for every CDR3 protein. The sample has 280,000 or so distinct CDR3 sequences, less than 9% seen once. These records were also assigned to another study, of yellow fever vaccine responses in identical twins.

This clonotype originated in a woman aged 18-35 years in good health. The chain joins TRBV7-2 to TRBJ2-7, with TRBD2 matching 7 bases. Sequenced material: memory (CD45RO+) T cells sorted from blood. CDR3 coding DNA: TGTACCAGCAGCTTAGGGGCGGGGGTTCTGCAGTACGTC. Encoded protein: CTSSLGAGVLQYV.